Included here is one TCR beta chain sequence, with context. Grouping used clinical history reported by participants in a survey and questionnaire. The sample belongs to a study of blood T cell repertoires in COVID-19. Study in general: PBMCs, B-cell-depleted T cells, or T cells were the source of the cDNA or gDNA that made up the material.

In the original workflow: Researchers report that nucleated cell counts were estimated from reference gene primer amplification. Assay used: immunoSEQ multiplex PCR; TCRdb lists only in-frame clones, some missing. V, J and clone size reflect that table, while D and trimming were determined from the DNA. Of about 280,000 clones listed, roughly 85% are singletons. V lost 0 bases and J lost 14, with 14 bases in between. Per germline, CDR1 LGHDT and CDR2 YNNKEL (reference sequence). CDR3 length: 13 residues. This chain uses TRBV3-1 (or the pseudogene TRBV3-2) with TRBJ1-3, with D perhaps TRBD1 (6 bases). This receptor was identified in a woman in her fifties or sixties who had recovered from COVID-19. The specimen was PBMCs or T cells enriched from blood (not recorded which). The CDR3 DNA is TGTGCCAGCAGCCAAGATTCCGGCAGGGGACTATATTTT. It specifies CASSQDSGRGLYF.